The rows below give T cell receptor beta chains drawn from one sample of a study of cytomegalovirus exposure and HLA in healthy donors. Libraries were prepared by immunoSEQ multiplex PCR; TCRdb keeps only in-frame clonotypes and omits some of them. The data hold some 150,000 clones, with about nine tenths observed a single time. The sequencing sample was made of PBMCs. Receptor source: a man younger than 35 in good health and CMV-seropositive. The CDR3 runs from the conserved cysteine through the conserved F or W. The order of the fields is D gene, clone size, J gene, V gene, CDR3 protein, CDR3 DNA. A D gene is named only where the DNA matches it firmly. Only some rows state a clone size, as once, few, many or a class for expanded clones.

D gene: NA; clone size: NA; J gene: TRBJ1-1; V gene: TRBV13; CDR3 protein: CASSFGQGPFF; CDR3 DNA: TGTGCCAGCAGCTTCGGGCAGGGTCCTTTCTTT
D gene: TRBD1; clone size: few; J gene: TRBJ2-7; V gene: TRBV27; CDR3 protein: CASSLSTGAYEQYF; CDR3 DNA: TGTGCCAGCAGTTTGTCGACAGGGGCCTACGAGCAGTACTTC
D gene: TRBD2; clone size: NA; J gene: TRBJ2-1; V gene: TRBV6-1; CDR3 protein: CASILAAGEQFF; CDR3 DNA: TGTGCCAGCATTCTAGCGGCGGGGGAGCAGTTCTTC
D gene: NA; clone size: NA; J gene: TRBJ1-1; V gene: TRBV19; CDR3 protein: CASSINRWSTEAFF; CDR3 DNA: TGTGCCAGTAGTATCAATCGTTGGAGCACTGAAGCTTTCTTT
D gene: NA; clone size: once; J gene: TRBJ2-7; V gene: TRBV6-1; CDR3 protein: CASSEVTGLKYEQYF; CDR3 DNA: TGTGCCAGCAGTGAAGTTACAGGGCTCAAGTACGAGCAGTACTTC
D gene: TRBD1; clone size: NA; J gene: TRBJ2-7; V gene: TRBV18; CDR3 protein: CASSYTGANSYEQYF; CDR3 DNA: TGTGCCAGCTCATACACAGGGGCGAACTCCTACGAGCAGTACTTC
D gene: NA; clone size: few; J gene: TRBJ2-7; V gene: TRBV28; CDR3 protein: CASAGSSYEQYF; CDR3 DNA: TGTGCCAGTGCAGGTTCCTCCTACGAGCAGTACTTC
D gene: TRBD2; clone size: NA; J gene: TRBJ2-5; V gene: TRBV10-1; CDR3 protein: CASRGLAGETQYF; CDR3 DNA: TGCGCCAGCCGGGGACTAGCCGGGGAGACCCAGTACTTC
D gene: NA; clone size: once; J gene: TRBJ1-4; V gene: TRBV28; CDR3 protein: CASSLSGATNEKLFF; CDR3 DNA: TGTGCCAGCAGTTTGTCGGGGGCAACTAATGAAAAACTGTTTTTT
D gene: TRBD1; clone size: once; J gene: TRBJ1-1; V gene: TRBV7-3; CDR3 protein: CASSGGTGTEAFF; CDR3 DNA: TGTGCCAGCAGTGGGGGGACAGGCACTGAAGCTTTCTTT
D gene: TRBD1; clone size: once; J gene: TRBJ2-7; V gene: TRBV5-1; CDR3 protein: CASRGTGAIEQYF; CDR3 DNA: TGCGCCAGCCGCGGGACAGGGGCTATCGAGCAGTACTTC
D gene: NA; clone size: NA; J gene: TRBJ2-2; V gene: TRBV5-1; CDR3 protein: CASSLGVNTGELFF; CDR3 DNA: TGCGCCAGCAGCCTAGGGGTCAACACCGGGGAGCTGTTTTTT
D gene: TRBD1; clone size: NA; J gene: TRBJ2-2; V gene: TRBV15; CDR3 protein: CATSREPTGKTGELFF; CDR3 DNA: TGTGCCACCAGCAGAGAGCCGACAGGGAAGACCGGGGAGCTGTTTTTT
D gene: NA; clone size: few; J gene: TRBJ1-2; V gene: TRBV4-1; CDR3 protein: CASSPQWQGGYTF; CDR3 DNA: TGCGCCAGCAGCCCCCAGTGGCAGGGTGGCTACACCTTC
D gene: TRBD1; clone size: NA; J gene: TRBJ1-1; V gene: TRBV30; CDR3 protein: CAWSGQGARGTEAFF; CDR3 DNA: TGTGCCTGGAGTGGGCAGGGGGCAAGGGGGACTGAAGCTTTCTTT
D gene: TRBD2; clone size: NA; J gene: TRBJ2-7; V gene: TRBV5-1; CDR3 protein: CASSTRTGTSNEQYF; CDR3 DNA: TGCGCCAGCAGCACCAGGACCGGGACTAGTAACGAGCAGTACTTC
D gene: NA; clone size: NA; J gene: TRBJ1-1; V gene: TRBV7-8; CDR3 protein: CASSLGHSNTEAFF; CDR3 DNA: TGTGCCAGCAGCTTAGGACACTCGAACACTGAAGCTTTCTTT
D gene: NA; clone size: NA; J gene: TRBJ2-1; V gene: TRBV30; CDR3 protein: CAWSLGGLYNEQFF; CDR3 DNA: TGTGCCTGGAGTTTAGGCGGACTCTACAATGAGCAGTTCTTC
D gene: TRBD1; clone size: NA; J gene: TRBJ1-2; V gene: TRBV6-1; CDR3 protein: CASKIDRGGYTF; CDR3 DNA: TGTGCCAGCAAAATTGACAGGGGAGGCTACACCTTC
D gene: NA; clone size: NA; J gene: TRBJ1-1; V gene: TRBV10-3; CDR3 protein: CAISEYGANTEAFF; CDR3 DNA: TGTGCCATCAGTGAGTATGGGGCGAACACTGAAGCTTTCTTT
D gene: NA; clone size: NA; J gene: TRBJ2-7; V gene: TRBV2; CDR3 protein: CASTWSEVSYEQYF; CDR3 DNA: TGTGCCAGCACTTGGTCGGAGGTCTCCTACGAGCAGTACTTC
D gene: NA; clone size: NA; J gene: TRBJ1-5; V gene: TRBV6-1; CDR3 protein: CASSATRNQPQHF; CDR3 DNA: TGTGCCAGCAGTGCGACACGCAATCAGCCCCAGCATTTT
D gene: TRBD1; clone size: NA; J gene: TRBJ2-7; V gene: TRBV27; CDR3 protein: CASSPGQATYEQYF; CDR3 DNA: TGTGCCAGCAGTCCGGGACAGGCGACCTACGAGCAGTACTTC
D gene: TRBD2; clone size: NA; J gene: TRBJ2-2; V gene: TRBV6-1; CDR3 protein: CASTSSGDTGELFF; CDR3 DNA: TGTGCCAGCACGAGTAGCGGGGACACCGGGGAGCTGTTTTTT
D gene: NA; clone size: NA; J gene: TRBJ2-2; V gene: TRBV5-6; CDR3 protein: CASSFITGELFF; CDR3 DNA: TGTGCCAGCAGCTTTATAACCGGGGAGCTGTTTTTT
D gene: NA; clone size: NA; J gene: TRBJ2-1; V gene: TRBV19; CDR3 protein: CASTPGGEQFF; CDR3 DNA: TGTGCCAGTACCCCCGGGGGAGAGCAGTTCTTC
D gene: NA; clone size: few; J gene: TRBJ1-2; V gene: TRBV27; CDR3 protein: CASSFGQGYGYTF; CDR3 DNA: TGTGCCAGCAGTTTTGGCCAGGGCTATGGCTACACCTTC
D gene: TRBD2; clone size: NA; J gene: TRBJ2-2; V gene: TRBV7-7; CDR3 protein: CASSSRLAGGTGELFF; CDR3 DNA: TGTGCTAGCAGCTCTCGACTAGCGGGGGGCACCGGGGAGCTGTTTTTT